One and the same sample provided the 24 T cell receptor beta chains below, sequenced in a study of T cells in Graves' hyperthyroidism and ophthalmopathy. What was amplified from RNA transcripts were TCR beta CDR3 regions. The HTBI primer set was used in a first-round RT-PCR of the TCR CDR3. TCRdb independently ran MiXCR on the multiplex PCR reads; one entry per CDR3 protein. The repertoire holds over 150,000 distinct CDR3 sequences, with around a sixth as singletons. Sample: blood. These receptors were collected from a woman in her 50s with Graves' hyperthyroidism.

There are a few counts of this clonotype. This chain joins TRBV19 and TRBJ2-3; the D gene is possibly TRBD2 (5 bases). This CDR3 spans 16 amino acids. Germline V lookup: CDR1 LNHDA, CDR2 SQIVND (reference sequence). V was pared by 3 bases and J by 3 bases, with 16 bases between. The CDR3 loop is CASSIGAEERTDTQYF. The CDR3 nucleotides are TGTGCCAGTAGTATTGGAGCGGAGGAGAGGACAGATACGCAGTATTTT.

There are many counts of this clonotype. The J gene is TRBJ2-5, the V gene TRBV6-1, with D hard to call. This CDR3 spans 14 amino acids. Trimming removed 5 bases at V and 1 base at J, with 11 bases between. The germline CDR1 and CDR2 sequences are MNHNS and SASEGT. CDR3 sequence reads: CASSYRGFQETQYF. The CDR3 region has the DNA TGTGCCAGCAGTTACCGTGGGTTCCAAGAGACCCAGTACTTC.

This clonotype was picked up many times. V usage is TRBV6-1 and J usage is TRBJ2-7, with 12 bases that match TRBD1. Germline V gene lookup returns CDR1 MNHNS and CDR2 SASEGT. With V trimmed by 7 bases and J by 5 bases, 6 bases remained unmatched. The CDR3 runs to 14 residues. The CDR3 protein is CASTGTGGENEQYF. The CDR3 bases are TGTGCCAGCACCGGGACAGGGGGCGAGAACGAGCAGTACTTC.

Remarks on this clonotype: One end of the junction does not line up with germline, which may come from a read error. The rearrangement uses TRBV28 and TRBJ1-1; no clear D gene. The CDR3 spans 14 residues. Germline values: CDR1 MDHEN, CDR2 SYDVKM. In nucleotides, the CDR3 is TGTGCTAGCAGTCCCTCCCGTCCGAACACTGAAGCTTTCTTT. It encodes CASSPSRPNTEAFF. Combining the CDR3 with reference TRBV28 and TRBJ1-1 gives the whole variable domain DVKVTQSSRYLVKRTGEKVFLECVQDMDHENMFWYRQDPGLGLRLIYFSYDVKMKEKGDIPEGYSVSREKKERFSLILESASTNQTSMYLCASSPSRPNTEAFFGQGTRLTVV.

This clonotype was recorded many times. The genes are TRBV7-2 and TRBJ1-2, with 7 nucleotides matching TRBD1. Germline CDR1 and CDR2: SGHTA and FQGNSA. This CDR3 has 15 residues. The V segment lost 4 bases and the J segment 2 bases; nucleotides outside the gene matches: 7. This CDR3 reads CASSSQGGWNYGYTF. The CDR3 nucleotides are TGTGCCAGCAGCTCTCAGGGGGGATGGAACTATGGCTACACCTTC.

There are a few counts of this clonotype. The chain combines TRBV7-2 with TRBJ2-7; TRBD1 matches 10 bases. This CDR3 spans 15 amino acids. V lost 5 bases, J lost 5 bases, and 9 bases stayed unmatched. Germline CDR1 reads SGHTA; CDR2 reads FQGNSA. The CDR3 loop reads CASSVEGQGSHEQYF. The CDR3 DNA reads TGTGCCAGCAGCGTGGAGGGACAGGGGTCCCACGAGCAGTACTTC.

This clonotype was counted a few times. The gene calls are TRBV18 and TRBJ2-3; TRBD1 is a possible D gene (5 bases). CDR1 is KGHSH and CDR2 is LQKENI in the germline V gene. This CDR3 region has 15 residues. The V gene lost 1 base and the J gene lost 3 bases, with 11 bases spanning the gap. The CDR3 is CASSPQGLETDTQYF. CDR3 coding DNA: TGTGCCAGCTCACCACAGGGGTTGGAGACAGATACGCAGTATTTT.

The rearrangement joins TRBV15 to TRBJ2-7, with 8 nucleotides matching TRBD2. The V segment lost 3 bases and the J segment 4 bases; nucleotides outside the gene matches: 5. From germline, CDR1 is LNHNV and CDR2 YYDKDF (reference sequence). The CDR3 runs to 14 residues. CDR3 sequence: CATSSSGARYEQYF. Here the CDR3 DNA reads TGTGCCACCAGCAGTAGCGGGGCAAGATACGAGCAGTACTTC.

This clonotype was recorded many times. This chain links TRBV20-1 with TRBJ1-1; TRBD1 aligns across 11 bases. Losses at the gene ends were 6 bases for V and 4 bases for J; bases not matched to a gene: 7. In germline, CDR1 is DFQATT, CDR2 SNEGSKA (reference sequence). This CDR3 contains 14 residues. This chain's CDR3 is CSARPGTGGTEAFF. The CDR3, as DNA: TGCAGTGCGAGACCTGGGACAGGGGGCACTGAAGCTTTCTTT.

This clonotype has at least ten counts. The V call is TRBV14, the J call TRBJ2-1; 9 nucleotides align to TRBD2. The CDR3 spans 20 residues. CDR1 is SGHDN, CDR2 FVKESK, per germline. The V and J ends lost 4 bases and 1 base, in that order; junction bases with no gene match: 17. The chain's CDR3 is CASSLRLAGGSYLSYNEQFF. The CDR3 DNA is TGTGCCAGCAGCCTTCGTCTGGCGGGAGGGTCCTACCTATCCTACAATGAGCAGTTCTTC.

This clonotype was observed at least ten times. V gene TRBV11-2 combines with J gene TRBJ2-5; D is uncertain. V lost 5 bases, J lost 14 bases, and 15 bases lay in between. The V gene's germline CDR1 is SGHAT and CDR2 FQNNGV. CDR3 length: 11 amino acids. The CDR3 coding sequence is TGTGCCAGCAGCCAGGACGCGGCTCGTTACTTC. This sequence encodes CASSQDAARYF. Supplemented by reference TRBV11-2 and TRBJ2-5, the full variable domain reads EAGVAQSPRYKIIEKRQSVAFWCNPISGHATLYWYQQILGQGPKLLIQFQNNGVVDDSQLPKDRFSAERLKGVDSTLKIQPAKLEDSAVYLCASSQDAARYFGPGTRLLVL.

The sample holds a few counts of this clonotype. The chain carries TRBV7-8 and TRBJ1-3; D is undetermined. The germline V gene has CDR1 SGHVS and CDR2 FQNEAQ. There are 15 residues in the CDR3. Trimming left V 5 bases short and J 0 bases short, with 11 bases between. CDR3 bases: TGTGCCAGCAGCCCGGACGGTTTCTCTGGAAACACCATATATTTT. Encoded protein: CASSPDGFSGNTIYF.

This clonotype was recorded many times. The CDR3 is CASMNRVYQETQYF. The DNA for the CDR3 is TGTGCCAGCATGAACAGGGTCTACCAAGAGACCCAGTACTTC. The chain uses TRBV11-2 and TRBJ2-5; D might be TRBD1 (6 bases). Germline V lookup: CDR1 SGHAT, CDR2 FQNNGV. V gave up 7 bases and J gave up 0 bases, with 12 bases separating them. This CDR3 has 14 residues.

This clonotype was observed a few times. This chain links TRBV5-4 with TRBJ2-7; 8 nucleotides match TRBD2. Germline lookup yields CDR1 SGHNT and CDR2 YYREEE (reference sequence). CDR3 length equals 16 residues. The trim removed 3 bases at V and 3 bases at J, leaving 11 bases unmatched. CDR3 amino acids: CASSSPESSGFYEQYF. CDR3 coding DNA: TGTGCCAGCAGCTCACCAGAGTCTAGCGGGTTCTACGAGCAGTACTTC.

This clonotype has more than one count but fewer than ten. This chain connects TRBV20-1 to TRBJ2-5, with 12 bases aligning to TRBD1. Germline assignment: CDR1 DFQATT and CDR2 SNEGSKA (reference sequence). CDR3 length: 12 residues. For the CDR3, the DNA is TGCAGCGGGACAGGGGGCGAAGAGACCCAGTACTTC. It yields the protein CSGTGGEETQYF.

This clonotype was observed at least ten times. The V and J genes are TRBV7-3 and TRBJ1-6, with D unresolved. The CDR3 consists of 13 residues. Germline-derived CDR1 and CDR2 are SGHTA and FQGTGA. Trimming took 4 bases from V and 9 from J, leaving 10 bases between them. DNA of the CDR3: TGTGCCAGCAGCTCCCGTGAGGGTTCACCCCTCCACTTT. Translating it yields CASSSREGSPLHF.

This clonotype was counted many times. The chain is built from TRBV27 and TRBJ2-3; D is perhaps TRBD2 (5 bases). CDR1 and CDR2 (germline): MNHEY, SMNVEV (reference sequence). V shed 6 bases and J shed 4 bases, with 17 bases lying between them. CDR3 length: 15 amino acids. The CDR3 sequence: CASRTIKGVPDTQYF. The CDR3 DNA sequence: TGTGCCAGCAGGACAATCAAGGGAGTCCCAGATACGCAGTATTTT.

This clonotype was observed at least ten times. The chain joins TRBV18 to TRBJ2-5; TRBD1 might be the D (6 bases). The ends were cut back, 8 bases at V and 5 bases at J, with 15 bases in the middle. Germline assignment: CDR1 KGHSH and CDR2 LQKENI. The CDR3 has 13 amino acids. The CDR3 here is CASKGVSLETQYF. CDR3 coding DNA: TGTGCCAGCAAGGGGGTGTCTTTGGAGACCCAGTACTTC.

The J gene is TRBJ1-2, the V gene TRBV27; maybe TRBD1 (5 bases). This CDR3 has 14 amino acids. V was trimmed by 5 bases and J by 6 bases, leaving 16 bases between them. Germline CDR1 and CDR2: MNHEY and SMNVEV (reference sequence). CDR3 loop: CASSAPGLGHGYTF. Here the CDR3 DNA reads TGTGCCAGCAGTGCACCGGGGCTCGGCCATGGCTACACCTTC.

This clonotype was recorded many times. The chain has TRBV5-8 and TRBJ2-1, with a tentative D call TRBD2 (7 bases). This CDR3 comprises 15 residues. Germline lookup yields CDR1 SGHTS and CDR2 YDEGEE. V was shortened by 0 bases and J by 9 bases, with 16 bases between the two germline ends. The CDR3 region is CASSLASRGGGEQFF. The CDR3 DNA sequence: TGTGCCAGCAGCTTGGCCTCTAGGGGAGGGGGTGAGCAGTTCTTC.

This clonotype was found many times. This chain connects TRBV20-1 to TRBJ2-5; TRBD2 aligns across 15 bases. Germline CDR1 reads DFQATT; CDR2 reads SNEGSKA (reference sequence). CDR3 length equals 16 residues. V trimming: 6 bases; J trimming: 1 base; junction bases outside the gene matches: 6. CDR3 loop: CSAEGLAGGFQETQYF. CDR3 DNA sequence: TGCAGTGCGGAGGGACTAGCGGGAGGCTTCCAAGAGACCCAGTACTTC.

The chain has TRBV11-2 and TRBJ2-7; the D gene is possibly TRBD2 (6 bases). The CDR3 loop spans 17 amino acids. Trimming took off 1 base at V and 0 bases at J, with 16 bases between the two ends. Germline V gives CDR1 SGHAT, CDR2 FQNNGV. CDR3 amino acids: CASSLGHGGAGSYEQYF. The CDR3 region has the DNA TGTGCCAGCAGCTTAGGGCACGGGGGTGCGGGCTCCTACGAGCAGTACTTC.

This clonotype appeared many times. The chain employs TRBV28 and TRBJ1-5; D not resolved. Trimming took 2 bases from V and 0 from J, leaving 5 bases between them. The CDR3 length is 14 residues. The V gene's germline CDR1 is MDHEN and CDR2 SYDVKM. The CDR3 DNA sequence: TGTGCCAGCAGTTTACCGTATAGCAATCAGCCCCAGCATTTT. It yields the protein CASSLPYSNQPQHF.

Ten or more counts support this clonotype. V is TRBV2 and J is TRBJ1-4; D is undetermined. The CDR3 consists of 15 residues. Trimming removed 4 bases from V and 4 bases from J, with 13 bases in between. Germline V CDR1 and CDR2: SNHLY, FYNNEI. CDR3 in amino acids: CASSVSGSVNEKLFF. The CDR3 nucleotides are TGTGCCAGCAGTGTTTCCGGGAGCGTTAATGAAAAACTGTTTTTT.